This TCR beta chain appears in the sequencing data of a study of cytomegalovirus exposure and HLA in healthy donors. The study, taken as a whole, reports: Later, an analysis found that TCR clusters from the first cohort tended to co-occur in the 120 validation repertoires.

Concerning this clone: What it binds is unknown.

Data came from immunoSEQ multiplex PCR; TCRdb stores just in-frame clones and leaves some out. The data contain roughly 330,000 clones, roughly 87% of them seen just once; the ten biggest clones take up roughly 1.2%. Trimming shortened V by 0 bases and J by 9 bases, and 10 bases separated the two germline ends. The CDR3 is 13 amino acids. From germline, CDR1 is SGDLS and CDR2 YYNGEE. The receptor was isolated from a woman aged 30 to 39 in good health and CMV-seropositive. The chain couples TRBV9 to TRBJ1-5, with D hard to call. The sequenced sample was PBMCs. The CDR3 sequence: CASSVGSWAPQHF. The CDR3, as DNA: TGTGCCAGCAGCGTAGGGTCCTGGGCGCCCCAGCATTTT.